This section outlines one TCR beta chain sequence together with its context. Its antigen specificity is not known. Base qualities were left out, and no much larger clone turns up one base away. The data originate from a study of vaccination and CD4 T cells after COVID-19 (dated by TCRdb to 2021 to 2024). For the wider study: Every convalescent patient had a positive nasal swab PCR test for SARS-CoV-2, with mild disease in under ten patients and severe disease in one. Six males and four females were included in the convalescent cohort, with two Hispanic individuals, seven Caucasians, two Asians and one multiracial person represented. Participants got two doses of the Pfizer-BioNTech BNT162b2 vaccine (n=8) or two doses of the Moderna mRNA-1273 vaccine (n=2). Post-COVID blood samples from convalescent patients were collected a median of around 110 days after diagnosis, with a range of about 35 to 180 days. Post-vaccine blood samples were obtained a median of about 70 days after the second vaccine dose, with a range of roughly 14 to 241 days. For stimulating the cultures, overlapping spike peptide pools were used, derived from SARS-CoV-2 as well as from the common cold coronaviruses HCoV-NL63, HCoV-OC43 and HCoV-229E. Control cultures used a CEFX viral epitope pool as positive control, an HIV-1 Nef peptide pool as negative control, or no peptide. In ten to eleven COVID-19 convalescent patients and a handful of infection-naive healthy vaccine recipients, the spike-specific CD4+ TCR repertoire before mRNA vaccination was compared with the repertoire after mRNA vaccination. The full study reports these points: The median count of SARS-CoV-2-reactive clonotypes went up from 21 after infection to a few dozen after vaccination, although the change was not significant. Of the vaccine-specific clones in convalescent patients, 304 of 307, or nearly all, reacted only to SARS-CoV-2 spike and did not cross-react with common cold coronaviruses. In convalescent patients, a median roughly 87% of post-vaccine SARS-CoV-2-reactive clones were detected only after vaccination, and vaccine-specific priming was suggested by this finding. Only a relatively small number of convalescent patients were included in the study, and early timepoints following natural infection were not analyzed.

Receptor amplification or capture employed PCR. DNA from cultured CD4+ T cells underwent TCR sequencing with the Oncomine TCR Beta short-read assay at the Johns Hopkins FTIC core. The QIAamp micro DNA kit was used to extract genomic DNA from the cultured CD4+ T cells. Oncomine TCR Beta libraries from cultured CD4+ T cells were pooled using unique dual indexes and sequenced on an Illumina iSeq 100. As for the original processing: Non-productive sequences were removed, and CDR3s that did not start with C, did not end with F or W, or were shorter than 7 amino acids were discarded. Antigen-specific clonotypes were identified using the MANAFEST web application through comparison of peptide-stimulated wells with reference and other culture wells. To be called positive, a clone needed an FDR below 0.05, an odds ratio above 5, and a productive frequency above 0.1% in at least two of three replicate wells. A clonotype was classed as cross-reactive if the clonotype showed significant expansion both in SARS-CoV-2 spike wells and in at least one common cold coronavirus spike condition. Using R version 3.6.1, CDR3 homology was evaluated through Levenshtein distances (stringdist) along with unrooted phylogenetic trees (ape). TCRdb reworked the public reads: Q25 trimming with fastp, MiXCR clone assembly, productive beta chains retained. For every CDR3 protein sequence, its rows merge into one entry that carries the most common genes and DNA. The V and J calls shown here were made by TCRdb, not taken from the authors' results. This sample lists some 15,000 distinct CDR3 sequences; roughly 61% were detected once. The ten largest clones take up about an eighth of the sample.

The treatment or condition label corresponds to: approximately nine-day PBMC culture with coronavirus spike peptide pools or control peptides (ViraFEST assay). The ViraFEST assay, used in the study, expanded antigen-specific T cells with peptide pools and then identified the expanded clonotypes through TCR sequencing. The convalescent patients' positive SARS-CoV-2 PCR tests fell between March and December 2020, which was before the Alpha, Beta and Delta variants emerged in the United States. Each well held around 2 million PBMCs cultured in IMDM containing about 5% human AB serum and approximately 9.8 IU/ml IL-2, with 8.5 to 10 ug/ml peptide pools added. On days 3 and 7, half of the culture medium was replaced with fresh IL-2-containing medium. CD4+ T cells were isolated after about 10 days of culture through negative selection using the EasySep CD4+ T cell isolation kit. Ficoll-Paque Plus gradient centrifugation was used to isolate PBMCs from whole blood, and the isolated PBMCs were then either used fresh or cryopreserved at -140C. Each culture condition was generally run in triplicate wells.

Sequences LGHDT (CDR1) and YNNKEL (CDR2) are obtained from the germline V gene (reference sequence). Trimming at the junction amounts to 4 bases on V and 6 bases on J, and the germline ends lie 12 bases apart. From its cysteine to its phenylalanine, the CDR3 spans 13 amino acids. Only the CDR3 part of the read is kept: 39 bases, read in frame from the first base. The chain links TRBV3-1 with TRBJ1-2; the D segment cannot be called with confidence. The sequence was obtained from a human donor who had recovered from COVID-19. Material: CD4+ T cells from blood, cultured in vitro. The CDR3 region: CASSPGPQHGYTF. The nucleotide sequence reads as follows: TGTGCCAGCAGCCCCGGGCCACAACATGGCTACACCTTC.